This T cell receptor (beta chain) was captured by sequencing in a study of T-cell reconstitution after alpha-beta-depleted transplantation in children. Points from the study as a whole: Expanded graft clones numbering several hundred reportedly gave rise to alpha-beta T cells about two months after transplant. There were some patients whose high TCRbeta diversity at day 60 came from surviving recipient T cells and thymic progenitors.

As regards this clonotype: Its antigen remains unidentified.

CDR3 length equals 14 residues. CDR1 and CDR2 from the germline V gene are LNHDA and SQIVND (reference sequence). The junction had 4 bases not matched to a gene; V was cut back by 7 bases and J by 7 bases. As it was prepared, the TCRbeta library received unique molecular identifiers. TCRdb reanalysed the PCR reads using MiXCR and keeps one entry per CDR3 protein. The table records fewer than 250,000 distinct CDR3 sequences, approximately 17% of them present only once. The sequencing here drew on PBMCs, mostly from graft donor cells, taken 360 days after TCRalphabeta/CD19-depleted stem cell transplant. This receptor was identified in a male patient aged 2 to 9 who had a stem cell transplant for acute lymphoblastic leukemia, so the T cells may come from the graft donor. The V gene is TRBV19, the J gene TRBJ1-6; 10 bases are a match to TRBD1. Here the CDR3 DNA reads TGTGCCAGTAAAGGACAGGGGGTAAATTCACCCCTCCACTTT. Protein product: CASKGQGVNSPLHF.